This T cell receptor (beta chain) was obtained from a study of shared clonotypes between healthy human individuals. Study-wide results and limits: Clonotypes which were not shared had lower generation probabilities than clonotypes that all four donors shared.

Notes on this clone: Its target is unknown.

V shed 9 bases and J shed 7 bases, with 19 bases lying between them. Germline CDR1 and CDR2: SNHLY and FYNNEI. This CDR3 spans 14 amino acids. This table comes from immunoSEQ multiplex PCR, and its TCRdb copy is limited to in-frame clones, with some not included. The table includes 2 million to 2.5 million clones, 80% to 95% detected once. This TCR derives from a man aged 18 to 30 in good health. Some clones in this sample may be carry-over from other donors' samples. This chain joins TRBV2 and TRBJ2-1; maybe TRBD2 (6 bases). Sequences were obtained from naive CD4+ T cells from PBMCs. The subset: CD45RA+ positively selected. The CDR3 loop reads CARTGTGGGNEQFF. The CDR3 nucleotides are TGTGCCAGGACCGGGACTGGGGGTGGAAATGAGCAGTTCTTC.